The following is a T cell receptor beta chain sequence with its context. The entry originates in a study of blood T cell repertoires in COVID-19. Background on the study: Samples taken during acute and convalescent COVID-19 were collected in the United States, Italy and Spain.

The length of the CDR3 is 18 residues. V lost 1 base, J lost 4 bases, and 13 bases stayed unmatched. Germline CDR1 is SEHNR and CDR2 is FQNEAQ (reference sequence). Patients at the Seattle site were enrolled during active infection and followed longitudinally. Original processing methods: Estimation of nucleated cell counts relied on the amplification of reference gene primers. The method was immunoSEQ multiplex PCR; TCRdb's version includes in-frame clones alone and lacks a portion of them. V, J and clone size reflect that table, while D and trimming were determined from the DNA. Of fewer than 450,000 clones listed, over 80% are singletons.

The source material was peripheral blood. The genes are TRBV7-9 and TRBJ2-7; the match to TRBD2 covers 10 bases. This sequence was found in a woman aged 45-60 years with COVID-19, enrolled during active disease. The CDR3 coding sequence is TGTGCCAGCAGCTTAGGGGACAGGCCCCTAGCGGGAGTTTACGAGCAGTACTTC. Encoded protein: CASSLGDRPLAGVYEQYF.